This T cell receptor beta chain came from a study of blood T cells in healthy people across ages. The CDR3 is 15 residues long. Germline V gene data show CDR1 as DFQATT and CDR2 as SNEGSKA (reference sequence). V shed 0 bases, J shed 2 bases, and the junction held 4 bases outside the gene matches. This clonotype has a handful of counts. Its antigen is unidentified. Samples had at least 7 million PBMCs isolated from them. With a J-beta primer mix and a sample-barcoded 5' primer, a second PCR ran 7 to 11 cycles. CDR3-containing paired-end reads numbering at least 2.5 million came from each sample. From the 5' RACE reads, TCRdb called clonotypes with MiXCR, one entry per CDR3 protein. Among fewer than 2 million distinct CDR3 sequences listed, roughly 43% were seen once. Whole-study results and caveats: Versus aged donors, long-lived donors had higher diversity and more naive CD4+ cells.

The clonotype comes from a human donor in good health. The sample comprised blood. This sequence joins TRBV20-1 and TRBJ2-5, with 9 nucleotides matching TRBD2. The CDR3 loop reads CSARDLAGEQETQYF. CDR3 DNA sequence: TGCAGTGCTAGAGATTTAGCGGGGGAACAAGAGACCCAGTACTTC.